The 26 T cell receptor beta chains below were found in one sample sequenced in a study of T cells after posttransplantation cyclophosphamide. Assay: immunoSEQ multiplex PCR; the TCRdb copy retains only in-frame clones and omits some. The sample holds about 36,000 clones; more than 70% are singletons and the top ten take roughly 8.7%. A marrow graft followed busulfan-fludarabine conditioning, with cyclophosphamide on days +3 and +4. Sequences were derived from CD4+ T cells sorted from blood, sampled 1,700 to 2,000 days after a stem cell transplant with posttransplant cyclophosphamide. Every receptor here comes from a female patient in her forties or fifties who received an allogeneic stem cell transplant from a related donor, was CMV-positive, and had no GVHD. Some T cells may arise from the graft donor.

The rearrangement links TRBV5-6 to TRBJ2-3; the match to TRBD1 covers 7 bases. Looked up from germline, CDR1 is SGHDT and CDR2 is YYEEEE. V was pared by 4 bases and J by 4 bases, with 3 bases of the junction left unmatched. The CDR3 runs to 13 residues. The CDR3 here is CASSRTGPDTQYF. The CDR3 DNA reads TGTGCCAGCAGCCGGACAGGCCCAGATACGCAGTATTTT.

The chain has TRBV19 and TRBJ2-3, with 8 bases fitting TRBD1. Trimming cost V 10 bases and J 6 bases; bases outside gene matches: 12. CDR1 is LNHDA, CDR2 SQIVND, per germline (reference sequence). This CDR3 is 14 amino acids long. CDR3 coding DNA: TGTGCCACAGCGACAGGGGTCCATCCCGATACGCAGTATTTT. The encoded protein is CATATGVHPDTQYF.

This clone has a handful of counts. The chain carries TRBV10-2 and TRBJ2-2, with D possibly TRBD2 on 6 matching bases. The CDR3 has 13 amino acids. Trimming took off 6 bases at V and 3 bases at J, with 8 bases between the two ends. Germline V CDR1 and CDR2: WSHSY, SAAADI. The DNA for the CDR3 is TGCGCCAGCAGGGGCGGGGACACCGGGGAGCTGTTTTTT. It is translated as CASRGGDTGELFF.

The chain employs TRBV7-8 and TRBJ2-3; D may be TRBD1 (6 bases). Germline-derived CDR1 and CDR2 are SGHVS and FQNEAQ. Trimming left V 3 bases short and J 4 bases short, with 11 bases between. The CDR3 is 14 residues long. The CDR3, as DNA: TGTGCCAGCAGCTTGCAGGGGACGGCAGATACGCAGTATTTT. Protein product: CASSLQGTADTQYF.

V and J are TRBV23-1 and TRBJ1-6; 7 bases are a match to TRBD1. TRBV23-1 is labeled an ORF, and its function is uncertain. The CDR3 has 17 amino acids. J gave up 1 base and V 4 bases, and 7 bases lay outside the gene matches. The CDR3 nucleotides read TGCGCCAGCAGTCGCAAACGCAGGGGGTCCTATAATTCACCCCTCCACTTT. Its translation is CASSRKRRGSYNSPLHF.

J is TRBJ2-1 and V is TRBV11-3, with D perhaps TRBD2 (7 bases). V was pared by 3 bases and J by 3 bases, with 12 bases between. The CDR3 has 15 amino acids. From germline, CDR1 is SGHNT and CDR2 YENEEA. The CDR3 DNA sequence: TGTGCCAGCAGCTTCGGCGGGGGCATCTACAATGAGCAGTTCTTC. This gives the protein CASSFGGGIYNEQFF. Combining the CDR3 with reference TRBV11-3 and TRBJ2-1 gives the whole variable domain EAGVVQSPRYKIIEKKQPVAFWCNPISGHNTLYWYLQNLGQGPELLIRYENEEAVDDSQLPKDRFSAERLKGVDSTLKIQPAELGDSAVYLCASSFGGGIYNEQFFGPGTRLTVL.

The rearrangement joins TRBV18 to TRBJ1-1; D remains unclear. The germline V gene encodes CDR1 KGHSH and CDR2 LQKENI. The CDR3 consists of 17 residues. Trimming took 3 bases from V and 2 from J, leaving 19 bases between them. In DNA, the CDR3 is TGTGCCAGCTCACCCCGGGATCCCGGAGGGATCAACACTGAAGCTTTCTTT. Translated: CASSPRDPGGINTEAFF. The whole variable domain, remainder taken from reference TRBV18 and TRBJ1-1, is NAGVMQNPRHLVRRRGQEARLRCSPMKGHSHVYWYRQLPEEGLKFMVYLQKENIIDESGMPKERFSAEFPKEGPSILRIQQVVRGDSAAYFCASSPRDPGGINTEAFFGQGTRLTVV.

The gene calls are TRBV2 and TRBJ2-1, with D maybe TRBD1 (6 bases). The CDR3 has 13 residues. The V and J ends lost 2 bases and 6 bases respectively, with 8 bases between them. Germline loops: CDR1 SNHLY, CDR2 FYNNEI. The CDR3 nucleotides read TGTGCCAGCAGTGAACAGGGGCTCAATGAGCAGTTCTTC. Translation: CASSEQGLNEQFF.

This clone has just one count. The V gene is TRBV29-1, the J gene TRBJ1-1, with 7 nucleotides matching TRBD1. The CDR3 runs 13 residues. The germline gives CDR1 SQVTM, CDR2 ANQGSEA. After removal of 8 bases from V and 4 bases from J, the junction contained 10 bases not matched to a gene. This CDR3 is CSSETGMGTEAFF. In DNA, the CDR3 is TGCAGCTCTGAGACAGGGATGGGCACTGAAGCTTTCTTT.

The chain employs TRBV28 and TRBJ2-5; 7 bases match TRBD2. Per germline, CDR1 MDHEN and CDR2 SYDVKM. The CDR3 loop spans 12 amino acids. The V and J ends lost 10 bases and 2 bases, in that order; junction bases with no gene match: 4. CDR3 residues: CAISGAQETQYF. Written as DNA, the CDR3 is TGTGCCATAAGCGGGGCACAAGAGACCCAGTACTTC.

This chain joins TRBV6-6 and TRBJ1-6; D is unclear. Looked up from germline, CDR1 is MNHNY and CDR2 is SVGAGI (reference sequence). The CDR3 has 12 amino acids. V dropped 2 bases and J dropped 14 bases, with 10 bases sitting between them. CDR3 sequence (DNA): TGTGCCAGCAGTTACAGGGCGGGGTCCCTCCACTTT. The encoded protein is CASSYRAGSLHF.

The chain uses TRBV19 and TRBJ1-6; 10 bases line up with TRBD1. Trimming cost V 1 base and J 7 bases; bases outside gene matches: 4. This CDR3 contains 16 residues. Germline CDR1 and CDR2: LNHDA and SQIVND (reference sequence). The CDR3 reads CASSIGQGAQNSPLHF. In DNA, the CDR3 is TGTGCCAGTAGTATAGGACAGGGGGCGCAAAATTCACCCCTCCACTTT.

The rearrangement uses TRBV5-1 and TRBJ2-1; 12 nucleotides match TRBD1. The CDR3 runs to 17 residues. Germline assignment: CDR1 SGHRS and CDR2 YFSETQ. V lost 4 bases to trimming and J lost 8 bases; unmatched junction nucleotides: 13. The DNA for the CDR3 is TGCGCCAGCAGCGAGGGACAGGGGGCATTATTCCTCGATGAGCAGTTCTTC. Translation gives CASSEGQGALFLDEQFF. The full variable domain, in which reference TRBV5-1 and TRBJ2-1 provide the parts outside the CDR3, is KAGVTQTPRYLIKTRGQQVTLSCSPISGHRSVSWYQQTPGQGLQFLFEYFSETQRNKGNFPGRFSGRQFSNSRSEMNVSTLELGDSALYLCASSEGQGALFLDEQFFGPGTRLTVL.

This chain uses TRBV15 with TRBJ2-1; 8 nucleotides line up with TRBD2. Trimming at V came to 1 base and at J to 0 bases, leaving 5 bases not matched to a gene. CDR1 is LNHNV, CDR2 YYDKDF, per germline (reference sequence). The CDR3 totals 17 residues. CDR3 sequence reads: CATSRVGSGASYNEQFF. The CDR3 bases are TGTGCCACCAGCAGAGTGGGTAGCGGGGCCTCCTACAATGAGCAGTTCTTC.

This chain links TRBV27 with TRBJ1-2; no reliable D call. Per germline, CDR1 MNHEY and CDR2 SMNVEV (reference sequence). The CDR3 runs to 13 residues. V lost 3 bases and J lost 0, with 5 bases in between. CDR3 DNA: TGTGCCAGCAGTTTTTCTTCTAACTATGGCTACACCTTC. Translating gives CASSFSSNYGYTF.

This clone showed up just once. V and J are TRBV5-1 and TRBJ1-2; possible D gene TRBD1, 5 bases. CDR3 size: 16 residues. Trimming pared 5 bases from V and 3 bases from J, leaving 20 bases between. From germline, CDR1 is SGHRS and CDR2 YFSETQ. CDR3 bases: TGCGCCAGCAGTCCTGGGGCGGGCAGGGAGGACTATGGCTACACCTTC. Amino acids: CASSPGAGREDYGYTF.

This chain connects TRBV6-1 to TRBJ2-6; D unclear. Trimming took off 6 bases at V and 2 bases at J, with 11 bases between the two ends. The CDR3 has 15 residues. Germline V gene sequence: CDR1 MNHNS, CDR2 SASEGT. Here the CDR3 reads CASSPRHTGANVLTF. The CDR3, as DNA: TGTGCCAGCAGCCCCAGACATACTGGGGCCAACGTCCTGACTTTC.

The chain recombines TRBV5-1 with TRBJ2-1; D is unresolved. Germline CDR1 reads SGHRS; CDR2 reads YFSETQ. V lost 0 bases to trimming and J lost 6 bases, with 13 bases between them. The CDR3 covers 15 residues. This chain's CDR3 is CASSLDSHRANEQFF. The CDR3 bases are TGCGCCAGCAGCTTGGATTCCCACAGAGCCAATGAGCAGTTCTTC.

This chain links TRBV5-1 with TRBJ2-7, with TRBD1 as a possible D gene (5 bases). V was pared by 0 bases and J by 5 bases, with 15 bases between. The CDR3 is 15 amino acids. In germline, CDR1 is SGHRS, CDR2 YFSETQ. CDR3 DNA: TGCGCCAGCAGCTTGGTGGGCAGGGTCGCCAACGAGCAGTACTTC. Its translation is CASSLVGRVANEQYF.

This sequence joins TRBV2 and TRBJ2-1; weak D call: TRBD1 (5 bases). The V and J ends lost 4 bases and 1 base respectively, with 8 bases between them. Germline CDR1 reads SNHLY; CDR2 reads FYNNEI. The CDR3 runs 14 residues. CDR3 sequence reads: CASSGGQSYNEQFF. CDR3 DNA sequence: TGTGCCAGCAGTGGCGGACAATCCTACAATGAGCAGTTCTTC.

Within the sample, this clone is medium-sized. The CDR3 DNA reads TGTGCCAGCACGGGGAGGGCAATGAACACTGAAGCTTTCTTT. Its translation is CASTGRAMNTEAFF. V is TRBV28 and J is TRBJ1-1; D not resolved. The ends were cut back, 7 bases at V and 0 bases at J, with 12 bases in the middle. Germline CDR1 reads MDHEN; CDR2 reads SYDVKM. There are 14 residues in the CDR3.

The chain employs TRBV18 and TRBJ1-1, with 9 bases matching TRBD1. The CDR3 covers 16 residues. Germline V gene data show CDR1 as KGHSH and CDR2 as LQKENI. With V trimmed by 5 bases and J by 3 bases, 10 bases remained unmatched. Here the CDR3 DNA reads TGTGCCAGCTCAGGGTACAGGGGGCGAAGGGACACTGAAGCTTTCTTT. Protein: CASSGYRGRRDTEAFF.

V is TRBV5-1 and J is TRBJ2-1, with TRBD1 as a possible D gene (6 bases). The CDR3 length is 13 residues. V was trimmed by 2 bases and J by 5 bases, leaving 8 bases between them. Per the germline V gene, CDR1 is SGHRS and CDR2 is YFSETQ. The CDR3 region has the DNA TGCGCCAGCAGCTTACGGGACAACAATGAGCAGTTCTTC. Protein product: CASSLRDNNEQFF.

V is TRBV30 and J is TRBJ1-1; 7 bases fit TRBD1. This CDR3 spans 18 amino acids. Germline CDR1 and CDR2: GTSNPN and SVGIG (reference sequence). After removal of 8 bases from V and 0 bases from J, the junction contained 21 bases not matched to a gene. This CDR3 reads CAQDTGSGTDNMNTEAFF. Here the CDR3 DNA reads TGTGCCCAAGATACCGGTTCCGGGACAGACAACATGAACACTGAAGCTTTCTTT.

The rearrangement uses TRBV9 and TRBJ2-2; 7 bases line up with TRBD1. After removal of 0 bases from V and 6 bases from J, the junction contained 2 bases not matched to a gene. CDR1 is SGDLS and CDR2 is YYNGEE in the germline V gene. The CDR3 is 14 amino acids. The CDR3 sequence: CASSVAGTAGELFF. In DNA form, the CDR3 reads TGTGCCAGCAGCGTAGCAGGGACAGCCGGGGAGCTGTTTTTT.

The rearrangement uses TRBV7-6 and TRBJ2-1; TRBD2 aligns across 8 bases. This CDR3 has 13 residues. With V trimmed by 3 bases and J by 7 bases, 2 bases remained unmatched. In germline, CDR1 is SGHVS, CDR2 FNYEAQ. CDR3 residues: CASSLASGNEQFF. DNA of the CDR3: TGTGCCAGCAGCTTGGCTAGCGGGAATGAGCAGTTCTTC.